The present T cell receptor (beta chain) was sequenced within a study of blood T cell repertoires in COVID-19. Study at large: There were acute and convalescent COVID-19 samples, and they came from the United States, Italy and Spain. From T cells, B-cell-depleted T cells, or PBMCs came the material, which was cDNA or gDNA.

The repertoire was sequenced with immunoSEQ multiplex PCR; TCRdb's copy has only in-frame clones and lacks some. The profile shows some 200,000 clones, approximately 90% of them singletons. The source material was peripheral blood. The clonotype comes from a middle-aged man with acute or convalescent COVID-19.

CDR3 amino acids: CAWSSTYEQYF. The CDR3 nucleotides read TGTGCCTGGAGCTCTACCTACGAGCAGTACTTC. The chain uses TRBV30 and TRBJ2-7; D uncertain. V dropped 3 bases and J dropped 2 bases, with 5 bases sitting between them. The CDR3 runs 11 residues. The germline V gene encodes CDR1 GTSNPN and CDR2 SVGIG (reference sequence).